The rows below give T cell receptor beta chains drawn from one sample of a study of cytomegalovirus exposure and HLA in healthy donors. Some clones are missing from TCRdb's copy, which holds only in-frame ones; the method was immunoSEQ multiplex PCR. The sample totals about 130,000 clones. Sequenced material: PBMCs. Receptor source: a man aged 40-55 years in good health and CMV-seronegative. Both conserved end residues are part of each CDR3. D genes are given only for firm matches.

V gene,D gene,J gene,CDR3 DNA,CDR3 protein
TRBV10-3,TRBD1,TRBJ2-3,TGTGCCATCAGTGAGGCGGGACAGGGGGAAACAGATACGCAGTATTTT,CAISEAGQGETDTQYF
TRBV9,-,TRBJ2-7,TGTGCCAGCAGCGTAGGGGTTAGCGAGGTGCAGTACTTC,CASSVGVSEVQYF
TRBV7-9,-,TRBJ1-1,TGTGCCAGCAGCTTAGCTTACAGTTCGGGAGGGAGGACTGAAGCTTTCTTT,CASSLAYSSGGRTEAFF
TRBV30,TRBD1,TRBJ1-5,TGTGCCTGGAGTGACAGGGGAAATCAGCCCCAGCATTTT,CAWSDRGNQPQHF
TRBV6-5,TRBD1,TRBJ1-1,TGTGCCAGCAGCTACCGGGACAGCGGGGAAGCTTTCTTT,CASSYRDSGEAFF
TRBV7-8,TRBD1,TRBJ2-7,TGTGCCAGCAGCTGGCGGACAGGGGGCTCCGAGCAGTACTTC,CASSWRTGGSEQYF
TRBV29-1,-,TRBJ2-1,TGCAGCGTTGAAGTCGTTTCCGTTGAGCAGTTCTTC,CSVEVVSVEQFF
TRBV7-3,-,TRBJ1-3,TGTGCCAGCAGATTAATAGATCTGGGCCAAGGTCATTATCCCACAAGCTCTGGAAACACCATATATTTT,CASRLIDLGQGHYPTSSGNTIYF
TRBV7-8,TRBD2,TRBJ2-5,TGTGCCAGCAGCACACTTACTGCGGGAGTCGGACAAGAGACCCAGTACTTC,CASSTLTAGVGQETQYF
TRBV5-1,TRBD2,TRBJ2-3,TGCGCCAGCAGCTCCTTAGCGGGAGGTTCCGCAGATACGCAGTATTTT,CASSSLAGGSADTQYF
TRBV4-2,TRBD2,TRBJ2-3,TGTGCCAGCAGCCAGGTGACTAGCGGGAGGGCCGGGGCAGATACGCAGTATTTT,CASSQVTSGRAGADTQYF